The rows below give T cell receptor beta chains drawn from one sample of a study of shared clonotypes between healthy human individuals. Repertoires were generated with immunoSEQ multiplex PCR, while TCRdb's copy carries only in-frame clones and drops some. Among about 2.3 million clones, around 92% were seen once, and the ten largest hold approximately 0.41%. The sequenced sample consisted of naive CD4+ T cells from PBMCs. Receptors were obtained from a young man in good health. Some clones in this sample may be carry-over from other donors' samples. Both conserved end residues are part of each CDR3. The order of the fields is CDR3 DNA, CDR3 protein, D gene, V gene, J gene. D genes are given only for firm matches.

TGTGCCAGCAGCGTAGGCCACCGGAATCAGCCCCAGCATTTT	CASSVGHRNQPQHF	-	TRBV9	TRBJ1-5
TGTGCCACCGTCGACAGGGGGGGCACAGATACGCAGTATTTT	CATVDRGGTDTQYF	TRBD1	TRBV6-1	TRBJ2-3
TGTGCCACCAGCAGACGACAGGGGACTTCTGGAAACACCATATATTTT	CATSRRQGTSGNTIYF	TRBD1	TRBV15	TRBJ1-3
TGTGCCAGCACCAGAAAGACAGGGGTTTCCTACGAGCAGTACTTC	CASTRKTGVSYEQYF	TRBD1	TRBV13	TRBJ2-7
TGTGCCAGCAGCTTAGTCCCGGACGGTGGGTACGAGCAGTACTTC	CASSLVPDGGYEQYF	-	TRBV7-8	TRBJ2-7
TGCAGTGCTAGAGCGGCAACTGAAGCTTTCTTT	CSARAATEAFF	-	TRBV20-1	TRBJ1-1
TGCGCCAGCAGCCTGATACCGGGCAATCAGCCCCAGCATTTT	CASSLIPGNQPQHF	-	TRBV4-1	TRBJ1-5
TGTGCCAGCAGTAAGACAGGGGGTTTTTATAGCAATCAGCCCCAGCATTTT	CASSKTGGFYSNQPQHF	TRBD1	TRBV7-2	TRBJ1-5
TGTGCCAGCAGCTACCGACCTAGCGTCAGCGGGGAGACCCAGTACTTC	CASSYRPSVSGETQYF	-	TRBV5-6	TRBJ2-5
TGTGCCAGCTCACCACGGACAGACGGGTCCACAGATACGCAGTATTTT	CASSPRTDGSTDTQYF	-	TRBV18	TRBJ2-3
TGCGCCAGCAGTACAGCCCGAGGAGGGGCCAACGTCCTGACTTTC	CASSTARGGANVLTF	-	TRBV10-2	TRBJ2-6
TGTGCCAGCAGCTCTGGGGCAGGATCAACTACAGGTTACGAGCAGTACTTC	CASSSGAGSTTGYEQYF	-	TRBV5-5	TRBJ2-7
TGTGCCAGCAGCTGGACAGCCAGCTCCTACGAGCAGTACTTC	CASSWTASSYEQYF	-	TRBV7-9	TRBJ2-7
TGTGCCAGCAGAAACAGGGCGGGAGGCTCCTACAATGAGCAGTTCTTC	CASRNRAGGSYNEQFF	TRBD2	TRBV28	TRBJ2-1
TGCGCCAGCAGGTTACAGGGTGCGGACTATGGCTACACCTTC	CASRLQGADYGYTF	-	TRBV5-1	TRBJ1-2
TGCGCCAGCAGCTTGAAGGGTGCACTAGCGGGAGAAGAGACCCAGTACTTC	CASSLKGALAGEETQYF	TRBD2	TRBV5-1	TRBJ2-5
TGTGCCAGCAGTTTAACAGGGGGCTGGACTGAAGCTTTCTTT	CASSLTGGWTEAFF	TRBD1	TRBV28	TRBJ1-1
TGTGCCAGCACTGCCGCCAGGGGGGTGATTGGGGCTTTCTTT	CASTAARGVIGAFF	TRBD1	TRBV2	TRBJ1-1
TGTGCCAGCAGCAAAGAACCAGGGGGCCTGTGGGAAAAACTGTTTTTT	CASSKEPGGLWEKLFF	-	TRBV21-1	TRBJ1-4